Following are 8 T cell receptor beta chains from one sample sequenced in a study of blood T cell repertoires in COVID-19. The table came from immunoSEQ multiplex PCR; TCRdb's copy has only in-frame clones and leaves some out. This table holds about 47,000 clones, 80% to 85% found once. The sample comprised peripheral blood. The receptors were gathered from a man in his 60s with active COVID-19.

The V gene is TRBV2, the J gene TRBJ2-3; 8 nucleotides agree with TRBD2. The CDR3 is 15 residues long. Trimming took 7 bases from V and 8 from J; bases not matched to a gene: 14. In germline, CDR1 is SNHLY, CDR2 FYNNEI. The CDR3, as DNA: TGTGCCAGCAACAAAGGCGGCGGGGGGCAGGGTACGCAGTATTTT. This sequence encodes CASNKGGGGQGTQYF.

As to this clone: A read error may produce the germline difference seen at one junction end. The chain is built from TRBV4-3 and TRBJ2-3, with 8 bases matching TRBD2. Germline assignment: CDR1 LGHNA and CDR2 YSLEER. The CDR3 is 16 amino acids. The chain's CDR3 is CASSQEDGGDTDTQYF. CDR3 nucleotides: TGCGCCAGCAGTCAAGAGGACGGGGGGGACACAGATACGCAGTATTTT.

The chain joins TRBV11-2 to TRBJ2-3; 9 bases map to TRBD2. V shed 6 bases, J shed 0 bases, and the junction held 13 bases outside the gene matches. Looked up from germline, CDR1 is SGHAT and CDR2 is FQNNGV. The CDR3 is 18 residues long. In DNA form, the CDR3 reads TGTGCCAGCAGTCCCATAATTGGAGCGGGAGGAAGCACAGATACGCAGTATTTT. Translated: CASSPIIGAGGSTDTQYF.

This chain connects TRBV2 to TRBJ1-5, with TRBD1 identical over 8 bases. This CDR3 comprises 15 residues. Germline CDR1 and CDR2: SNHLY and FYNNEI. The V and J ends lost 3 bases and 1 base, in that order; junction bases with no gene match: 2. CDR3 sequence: CASSEWTGSNQPQHF. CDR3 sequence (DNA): TGTGCCAGCAGTGAGTGGACAGGGAGCAATCAGCCCCAGCATTTT.

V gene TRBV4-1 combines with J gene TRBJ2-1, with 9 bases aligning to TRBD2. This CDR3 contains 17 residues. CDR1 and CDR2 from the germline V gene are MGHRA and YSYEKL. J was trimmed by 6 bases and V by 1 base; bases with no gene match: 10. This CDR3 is CASSQVEGGGAFNEQFF. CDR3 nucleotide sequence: TGCGCCAGCAGCCAAGTGGAGGGCGGGGGGGCCTTCAATGAGCAGTTCTTC.

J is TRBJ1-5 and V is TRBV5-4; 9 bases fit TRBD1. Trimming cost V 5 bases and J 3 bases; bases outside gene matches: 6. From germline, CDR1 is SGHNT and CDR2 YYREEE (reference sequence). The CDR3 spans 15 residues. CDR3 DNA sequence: TGTGCCAGCAGTTTACAGGGGGCTAACAATCAGCCCCAGCATTTT. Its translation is CASSLQGANNQPQHF.

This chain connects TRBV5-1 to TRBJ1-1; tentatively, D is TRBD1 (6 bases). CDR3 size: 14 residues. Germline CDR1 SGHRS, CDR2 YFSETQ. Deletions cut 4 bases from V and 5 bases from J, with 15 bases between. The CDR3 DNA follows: TGCGCCAGCAGCCCCAACAGGGTAGAGACTGAAGCTTTCTTT. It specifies CASSPNRVETEAFF.

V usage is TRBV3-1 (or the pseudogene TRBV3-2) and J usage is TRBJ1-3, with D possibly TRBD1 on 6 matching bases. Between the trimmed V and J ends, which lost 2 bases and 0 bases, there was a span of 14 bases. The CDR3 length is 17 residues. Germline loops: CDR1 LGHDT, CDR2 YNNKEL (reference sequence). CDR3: CASSQTPTGSSGNTIYF. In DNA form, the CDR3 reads TGTGCCAGCAGCCAAACCCCGACAGGAAGCTCTGGAAACACCATATATTTT.